One and the same sample provided the 2 T cell receptor beta chains below, sequenced in a study of blood T cell repertoires in COVID-19. Assay: immunoSEQ multiplex PCR; the TCRdb copy retains only in-frame clones and omits some. This sample has some 170,000 clones, with approximately 89% found just once. Sample: peripheral blood. These receptors originate from an older woman with acute or convalescent COVID-19.

The rearrangement joins TRBV5-3 to TRBJ2-3, with D maybe TRBD2 (5 bases). TRBV5-3 is given ORF status, its function remaining uncertain. Deletions cut 4 bases from V and 0 bases from J, with 12 bases between. The length of the CDR3 is 15 residues. The CDR3 DNA follows: TGTGCCAGAAGCCTCCGGGGTTTTAGCACAGATACGCAGTATTTT. This gives the protein CARSLRGFSTDTQYF.

The V gene is TRBV24-1, the J gene TRBJ2-3; TRBD2 matches at 8 bases. This CDR3 spans 13 amino acids. CDR1 and CDR2 (germline): KGHDR, SFDVKD. Unmatched junction bases numbered 0, after V lost 8 bases and J lost 0 bases. The CDR3 reads CATTSGSTDTQYF. The CDR3 nucleotides are TGTGCCACCACTAGCGGGAGCACAGATACGCAGTATTTT.